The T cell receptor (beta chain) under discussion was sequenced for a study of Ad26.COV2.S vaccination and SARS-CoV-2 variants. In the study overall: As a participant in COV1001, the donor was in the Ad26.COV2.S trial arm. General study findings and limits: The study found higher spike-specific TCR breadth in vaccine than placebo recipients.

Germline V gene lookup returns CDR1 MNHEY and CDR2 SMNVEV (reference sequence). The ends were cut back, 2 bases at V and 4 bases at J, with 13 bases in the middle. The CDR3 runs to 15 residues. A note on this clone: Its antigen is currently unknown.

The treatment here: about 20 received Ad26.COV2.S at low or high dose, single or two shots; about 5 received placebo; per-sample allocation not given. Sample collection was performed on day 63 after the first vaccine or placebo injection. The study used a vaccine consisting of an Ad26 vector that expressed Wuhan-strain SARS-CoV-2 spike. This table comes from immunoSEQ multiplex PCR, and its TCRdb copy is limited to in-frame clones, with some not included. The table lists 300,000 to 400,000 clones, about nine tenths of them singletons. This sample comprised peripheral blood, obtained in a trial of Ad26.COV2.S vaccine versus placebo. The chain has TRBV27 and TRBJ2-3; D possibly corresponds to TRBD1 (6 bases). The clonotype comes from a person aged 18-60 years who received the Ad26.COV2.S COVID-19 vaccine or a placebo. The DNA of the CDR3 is TGTGCCAGCAGTTTAAGGGGACATTTGCCAGATACGCAGTATTTT. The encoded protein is CASSLRGHLPDTQYF.